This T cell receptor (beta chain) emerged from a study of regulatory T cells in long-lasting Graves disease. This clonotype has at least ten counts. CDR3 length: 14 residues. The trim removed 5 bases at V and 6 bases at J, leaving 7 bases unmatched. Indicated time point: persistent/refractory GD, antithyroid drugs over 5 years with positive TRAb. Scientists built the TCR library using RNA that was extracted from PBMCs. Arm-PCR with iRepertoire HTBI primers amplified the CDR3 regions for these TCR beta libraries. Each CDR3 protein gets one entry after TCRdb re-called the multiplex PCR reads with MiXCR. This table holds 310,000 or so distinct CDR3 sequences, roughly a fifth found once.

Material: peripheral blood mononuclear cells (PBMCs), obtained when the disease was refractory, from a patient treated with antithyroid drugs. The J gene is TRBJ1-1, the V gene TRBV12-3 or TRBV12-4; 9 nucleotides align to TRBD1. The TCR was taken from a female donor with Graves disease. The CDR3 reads CASSLGQGGAEAFF. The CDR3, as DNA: TGTGCCAGCAGTCTGGGACAGGGTGGCGCTGAAGCTTTCTTT.